A single sample gave rise to the 26 T cell receptor beta chains below, sequenced in a study of blood T cell repertoires in COVID-19. Method: immunoSEQ multiplex PCR; TCRdb's copy keeps in-frame clones and lacks some. The sample lists some 270,000 clones, 80% to 85% seen once, with about 3.4% in the top ten. The sequenced sample was PBMCs or T cells enriched from blood (not recorded which). The receptors come from a man aged 50 to 60 who had recovered from COVID-19.

This sequence joins TRBV3-1 (or the pseudogene TRBV3-2) and TRBJ2-5; 7 bases line up with TRBD1. In germline, CDR1 is LGHDT, CDR2 YNNKEL (reference sequence). The V gene end was trimmed by 5 bases and the J gene end by 7 bases; junction bases not matched to a gene: 7. The CDR3 is 13 residues long. CDR3: CASSATGEGTQYF. The CDR3 region has the DNA TGTGCCAGCAGCGCCACAGGGGAAGGGACCCAGTACTTC.

The chain carries TRBV6-7 and TRBJ2-2; TRBD2 aligns across 10 bases. TRBV6-7 is reported as an ORF; its role is uncertain. The CDR3 is 19 amino acids. J lost 5 bases, V lost 2 bases, and 14 bases had no gene match. The CDR3 nucleotides are TGTGCCAGCAGTTACCCTTTGACCCAGCGGGAGGGGTGGACCGGGGAGCTGTTTTTT. Encoded protein: CASSYPLTQREGWTGELFF.

The rearrangement joins TRBV5-5 to TRBJ2-3, with D unresolved. Germline CDR1 and CDR2: SGHKS and YYEKEE (reference sequence). The CDR3 loop spans 13 amino acids. Deletions cut 0 bases from V and 6 bases from J, with 8 bases between. The CDR3 sequence is CASSLGAPDTQYF. CDR3 coding DNA: TGTGCCAGCAGCTTGGGAGCCCCGGATACGCAGTATTTT. The entire variable domain, with the rest obtained from reference TRBV5-5 and TRBJ2-3, is as follows: DAGVTQSPTHLIKTRGQQVTLRCSPISGHKSVSWYQQVLGQGPQFIFQYYEKEERGRGNFPDRFSARQFPNYSSELNVNALLLGDSALYLCASSLGAPDTQYFGPGTRLTVL.

The rearrangement links TRBV3-1 (or the pseudogene TRBV3-2) to TRBJ1-6, with D possibly TRBD1 on 6 matching bases. V shed 8 bases and J shed 7 bases, with 18 bases lying between them. Germline loops: CDR1 LGHDT, CDR2 YNNKEL (reference sequence). This CDR3 spans 15 amino acids. The chain's CDR3 is CASSEQTTGNSPLHF. CDR3 nucleotides: TGTGCCAGCTCGGAACAGACGACAGGCAATTCACCCCTCCACTTT.

V and J are TRBV7-3 and TRBJ2-3; 7 bases map to TRBD1. Germline lookup yields CDR1 SGHTA and CDR2 FQGTGA. The V segment lost 5 bases and the J segment 6 bases; nucleotides outside the gene matches: 2. This CDR3 contains 12 residues. The DNA for the CDR3 is TGTGCCAGCAGCCCCAGGGGGGATACGCAGTATTTT. Its protein is CASSPRGDTQYF. The whole variable domain, remainder taken from reference TRBV7-3 and TRBJ2-3, is GAGVSQTPSNKVTEKGKYVELRCDPISGHTALYWYRQSLGQGPEFLIYFQGTGAADDSGLPNDRFFAVRPEGSVSTLKIQRTERGDSAVYLCASSPRGDTQYFGPGTRLTVL.

V is TRBV18 and J is TRBJ1-1; possibly TRBD1 for D (6 bases). Germline CDR1 and CDR2: KGHSH and LQKENI. The germline V and J ends were trimmed by 3 bases and 1 base, with 15 bases remaining between them. The CDR3 runs 16 residues. The CDR3 DNA is TGTGCCAGCTCACCGGCACAGGGCGCTAGGAACACTGAAGCTTTCTTT. It yields the protein CASSPAQGARNTEAFF. Filled out from reference TRBV18 and TRBJ1-1, the complete variable domain reads NAGVMQNPRHLVRRRGQEARLRCSPMKGHSHVYWYRQLPEEGLKFMVYLQKENIIDESGMPKERFSAEFPKEGPSILRIQQVVRGDSAAYFCASSPAQGARNTEAFFGQGTRLTVV.

The chain joins TRBV7-9 to TRBJ1-1, with D possibly being TRBD1 (6 bases). There are 18 residues in the CDR3. V gave up 2 bases and J gave up 2 bases, with 21 bases separating them. CDR1 and CDR2 from the germline V gene are SEHNR and FQNEAQ (reference sequence). The CDR3 is CASSLQQGDKFLNTEAFF. In DNA form, the CDR3 reads TGTGCCAGCAGCTTACAACAGGGCGATAAGTTCTTAAACACTGAAGCTTTCTTT. Full variable domain (remainder filled in from reference TRBV7-9 and TRBJ1-1): DTGVSQNPRHKITKRGQNVTFRCDPISEHNRLYWYRQTLGQGPEFLTYFQNEAQLEKSRLLSDRFSAERPKGSFSTLEIQRTEQGDSAMYLCASSLQQGDKFLNTEAFFGQGTRLTVV.

The chain couples TRBV6-4 to TRBJ2-1; 10 bases line up with TRBD2. Germline loops: CDR1 MRHNA, CDR2 SNTAGT. The J segment lost 8 bases and the V segment lost 6 bases, leaving 7 bases of the junction unmatched. The CDR3 consists of 14 residues. The CDR3 coding sequence is TGTGCCAGCAGCCAGCGGGAGGGCCAGGATGAGCAGTTCTTC. Protein: CASSQREGQDEQFF.

The chain is built from TRBV11-2 and TRBJ2-5; D remains unclear. This CDR3 is built from 11 residues. Trimming pared 5 bases from V and 2 bases from J, leaving 3 bases between. Looked up from germline, CDR1 is SGHAT and CDR2 is FQNNGV. The CDR3 loop reads CASSPQETQYF. CDR3 DNA sequence: TGTGCCAGCAGCCCGCAAGAGACCCAGTACTTC.

V usage is TRBV28 and J usage is TRBJ2-1, with 9 nucleotides matching TRBD2. The CDR3 runs 17 residues. Germline CDR1 and CDR2: MDHEN and SYDVKM. Trimming cost V 6 bases and J 6 bases; bases outside gene matches: 15. CDR3 in amino acids: CASSLAAGGAWVNEQFF. In DNA form, the CDR3 reads TGTGCCAGCAGCCTCGCGGCGGGGGGGGCTTGGGTCAATGAGCAGTTCTTC.

This chain uses TRBV7-9 with TRBJ2-2, with D possibly being TRBD1 (5 bases). Trimming cost V 2 bases and J 6 bases, with 10 bases left between them. This CDR3 is 14 amino acids long. Per germline, CDR1 SEHNR and CDR2 FQNEAQ (reference sequence). This CDR3 reads CASSLLQGSGELFF. The CDR3 DNA is TGTGCCAGCAGCTTATTGCAGGGTTCCGGGGAGCTGTTTTTT.

This clone has a single count. This rearrangement joins TRBV19 to TRBJ2-1; D is undetermined. Germline CDR1 LNHDA, CDR2 SQIVND (reference sequence). The CDR3 runs to 13 residues. V lost 5 bases and J lost 5, with 10 bases in between. CDR3 protein: CASSSVFDNEQFF. The CDR3, as DNA: TGTGCCAGTAGTTCCGTTTTCGACAATGAGCAGTTCTTC.

The CDR3 region is CASSPNQQGAEAFF. In nucleotides, the CDR3 is TGTGCCAGCAGCCCTAACCAACAGGGGGCTGAAGCTTTCTTT. The chain carries TRBV7-8 and TRBJ1-1; 8 nucleotides align to TRBD1. Germline values: CDR1 SGHVS, CDR2 FQNEAQ. The ends lost 5 bases at V and 6 bases at J; junction bases unmatched: 8. The CDR3 runs 14 residues.

The gene calls are TRBV14 and TRBJ2-3; 13 positions agree with TRBD2. CDR1 is SGHDN, CDR2 FVKESK, per germline. The CDR3 spans 20 residues. V shed 3 bases and J 3 bases; nucleotides not matched to a gene: 15. As DNA, the CDR3 is TGTGCCAGCAGCCAGGATACTGGGACTAGCGGGGCAACGTGGACAGATACGCAGTATTTT. It specifies CASSQDTGTSGATWTDTQYF.

This rearrangement joins TRBV28 to TRBJ2-7; D gene uncertain. Germline values: CDR1 MDHEN, CDR2 SYDVKM. Trimming removed 3 bases at V and 6 bases at J, with 9 bases between. The CDR3 loop spans 12 amino acids. The CDR3 region has the DNA TGTGCCAGCAGTTTCTTGTTGGCCGAGCAGTACTTC. This sequence encodes CASSFLLAEQYF.

This chain uses TRBV11-2 with TRBJ2-5, with D possibly being TRBD2 (6 bases). From germline, CDR1 is SGHAT and CDR2 FQNNGV. V lost 4 bases to trimming and J lost 5 bases, with 14 bases between them. The CDR3 covers 14 residues. The CDR3: CASSSKGGKETQYF. CDR3 bases: TGTGCCAGCAGCTCCAAGGGAGGAAAGGAGACCCAGTACTTC.

This chain uses TRBV5-6 with TRBJ2-2; D remains unclear. This CDR3 has 12 amino acids. Trimming took 4 bases from V and 4 from J, leaving 5 bases between them. Germline CDR1 SGHDT, CDR2 YYEEEE. The CDR3 DNA is TGTGCCAGCAGCCCACTCACCGGGGAGCTGTTTTTT. It translates to CASSPLTGELFF.

The chain joins TRBV7-2 to TRBJ2-7; 11 bases agree with TRBD2. Germline V CDR1 and CDR2: SGHTA, FQGNSA. V lost 6 bases to trimming and J lost 2 bases; unmatched junction nucleotides: 0. This CDR3 region has 13 residues. The CDR3 reads CASRTSGTYEQYF. In nucleotides, the CDR3 is TGTGCCAGCAGGACTAGCGGGACCTACGAGCAGTACTTC. Complete variable domain (other parts from reference TRBV7-2 and TRBJ2-7): GAGVSQSPSNKVTEKGKDVELRCDPISGHTALYWYRQSLGQGLEFLIYFQGNSAPDKSGLPSDRFSAERTGGSVSTLTIQRTQQEDSAVYLCASRTSGTYEQYFGPGTRLTVT.

This chain connects TRBV18 to TRBJ1-2, with 8 positions matching TRBD1. Germline values: CDR1 KGHSH, CDR2 LQKENI. With V trimmed by 3 bases and J by 7 bases, 10 bases remained unmatched. The CDR3 runs 15 residues. The CDR3 sequence is CASSPGQEIPSGYTF. The CDR3 DNA sequence: TGTGCCAGCTCACCGGGACAGGAAATTCCTAGTGGCTACACCTTC. Complete variable domain (other parts from reference TRBV18 and TRBJ1-2): NAGVMQNPRHLVRRRGQEARLRCSPMKGHSHVYWYRQLPEEGLKFMVYLQKENIIDESGMPKERFSAEFPKEGPSILRIQQVVRGDSAAYFCASSPGQEIPSGYTFGSGTRLTVV.

This clone appeared once. The chain carries TRBV7-9 and TRBJ2-7, with 10 positions matching TRBD2. Trimming removed 5 bases from V and 3 bases from J; junction bases left unmatched: 7. The CDR3 extends over 15 amino acids. CDR1 and CDR2 from the germline V gene are SEHNR and FQNEAQ (reference sequence). DNA of the CDR3: TGTGCCAGCAGCCCCCGGACTAGCGGCGACTACGAGCAGTACTTC. Translation: CASSPRTSGDYEQYF.

The chain recombines TRBV10-1 with TRBJ2-3; 10 nucleotides agree with TRBD1. Germline CDR1 and CDR2: WNHNN and SYGVQD (reference sequence). V gave up 4 bases and J gave up 9 bases; unmatched junction bases: 10. This CDR3 is 15 amino acids long. The CDR3 DNA reads as TGCGCCAGCAGTGGGGGACAGGGGAGGAGTGGGACGCAGTATTTT. It is translated as CASSGGQGRSGTQYF.

The chain combines TRBV27 with TRBJ2-3; D might be TRBD1 (6 bases). The CDR3 covers 13 residues. V was cut by 0 bases and J by 8 bases, with 9 bases left in between. In germline, CDR1 is MNHEY, CDR2 SMNVEV (reference sequence). As DNA, the CDR3 is TGTGCCAGCAGTTTATCCAGAGGGGGTACGCAGTATTTT. This sequence encodes CASSLSRGGTQYF.

The chain combines TRBV5-6 with TRBJ1-5; D unresolved. Trimming took 0 bases from V and 5 from J, leaving 6 bases between them. The length of the CDR3 is 13 residues. In germline, CDR1 is SGHDT, CDR2 YYEEEE. CDR3 region: CASSLARDQPQHF. CDR3 nucleotides: TGTGCCAGCAGCTTGGCTCGAGATCAGCCCCAGCATTTT.

The rearrangement links TRBV13 to TRBJ1-1, with TRBD1 as a possible D gene (5 bases). Germline assignment: CDR1 PRHDT and CDR2 FYEKMQ (reference sequence). Trimming took off 0 bases at V and 3 bases at J, with 8 bases between the two ends. The length of the CDR3 is 14 residues. Here the CDR3 DNA reads TGTGCCAGCAGCTTAGGGGTAGGGGACACTGAAGCTTTCTTT. Translated: CASSLGVGDTEAFF.

V and J are TRBV30 and TRBJ2-5; TRBD1 might be the D (7 bases). Germline-derived CDR1 and CDR2 are GTSNPN and SVGIG (reference sequence). The ends were cut back, 5 bases at V and 3 bases at J, with 13 bases in the middle. The CDR3 runs 13 residues. CDR3 DNA sequence: TGTGCCTGGGGAGGGGACAGTGAAGAGACCCAGTACTTC. Translated: CAWGGDSEETQYF.

The chain carries TRBV5-8 and TRBJ2-3; D unresolved. V dropped 0 bases and J dropped 0 bases, with 5 bases sitting between them. CDR3 length equals 14 residues. Germline assignment: CDR1 SGHTS and CDR2 YDEGEE. The CDR3 region is CASSLELSTDTQYF. The CDR3 region has the DNA TGTGCCAGCAGCTTGGAGCTTAGCACAGATACGCAGTATTTT.